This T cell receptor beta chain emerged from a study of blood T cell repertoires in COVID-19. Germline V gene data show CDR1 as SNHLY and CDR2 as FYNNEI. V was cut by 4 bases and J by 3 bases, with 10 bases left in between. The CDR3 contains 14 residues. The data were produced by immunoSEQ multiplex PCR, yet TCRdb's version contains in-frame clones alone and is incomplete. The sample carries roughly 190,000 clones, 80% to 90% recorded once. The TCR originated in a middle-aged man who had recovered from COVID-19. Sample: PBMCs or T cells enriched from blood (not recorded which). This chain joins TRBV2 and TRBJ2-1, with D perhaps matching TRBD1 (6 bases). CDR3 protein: CASSAQGYYNEQFF. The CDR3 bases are TGTGCCAGCAGTGCGCAGGGGTACTACAATGAGCAGTTCTTC. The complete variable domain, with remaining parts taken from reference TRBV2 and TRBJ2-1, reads EPEVTQTPSHQVTQMGQEVILRCVPISNHLYFYWYRQILGQKVEFLVSFYNNEISEKSEIFDDQFSVERPDGSNFTLKIRSTKLEDSAMYFCASSAQGYYNEQFFGPGTRLTVL.